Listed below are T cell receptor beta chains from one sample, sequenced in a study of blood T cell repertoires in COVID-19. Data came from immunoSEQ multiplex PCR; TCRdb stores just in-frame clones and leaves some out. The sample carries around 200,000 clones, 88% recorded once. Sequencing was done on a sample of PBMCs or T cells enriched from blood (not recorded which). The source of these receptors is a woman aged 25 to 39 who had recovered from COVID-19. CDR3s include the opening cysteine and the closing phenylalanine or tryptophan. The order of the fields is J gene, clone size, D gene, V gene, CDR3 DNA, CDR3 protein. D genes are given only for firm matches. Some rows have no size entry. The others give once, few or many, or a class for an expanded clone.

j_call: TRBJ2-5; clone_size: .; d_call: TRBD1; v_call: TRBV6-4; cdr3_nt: TGTGCCAGCAGCCGGGACAGGGACGAGACCCAGTACTTC; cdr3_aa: CASSRDRDETQYF
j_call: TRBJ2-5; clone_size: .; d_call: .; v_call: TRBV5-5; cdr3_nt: TGTGCCAGCAGCCCTGGAAGGGGAGGGGGGGAGACCCAGTACTTC; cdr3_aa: CASSPGRGGGETQYF
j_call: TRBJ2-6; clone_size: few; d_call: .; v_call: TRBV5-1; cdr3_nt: TGCGCCAGCAGCTTGTATTCCGGGGCCAACGTCCTGACTTTC; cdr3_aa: CASSLYSGANVLTF
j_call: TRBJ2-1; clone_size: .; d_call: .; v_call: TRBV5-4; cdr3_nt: TGTGCCAGCAGCTTGGGGGGGGGCCCAAACAATGAGCAGTTCTTC; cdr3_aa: CASSLGGGPNNEQFF
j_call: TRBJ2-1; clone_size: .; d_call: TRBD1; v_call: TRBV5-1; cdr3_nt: TGCGCCAGCAGCCTGACAGGGTTGGGCGATGAGCAGTTCTTC; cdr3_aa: CASSLTGLGDEQFF
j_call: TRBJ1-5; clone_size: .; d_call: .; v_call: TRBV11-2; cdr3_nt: TGTGCCAGCAGCGTATTGGGGGGAACTCAGCCCCAGCATTTT; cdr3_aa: CASSVLGGTQPQHF
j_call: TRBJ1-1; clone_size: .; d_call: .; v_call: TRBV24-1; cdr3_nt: TGTGCCACCAGTGACCCCTCAGGGGCCACTGAAGCTTTCTTT; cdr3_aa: CATSDPSGATEAFF
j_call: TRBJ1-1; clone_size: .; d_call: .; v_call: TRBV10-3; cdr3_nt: TGTGCCATCAGTGAGCGATTAGATGAAGCTTTCTTT; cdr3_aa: CAISERLDEAFF
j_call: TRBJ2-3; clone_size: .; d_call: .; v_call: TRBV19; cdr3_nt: TGTGCCAGTACCCCCCCCGGGGAGCGAAGCACAGATACGCAGTATTTT; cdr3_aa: CASTPPGERSTDTQYF
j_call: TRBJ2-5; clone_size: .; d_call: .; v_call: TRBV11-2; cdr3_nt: TGTGCCAGCAGCTTAGGTAATAGGGCAGGGAGGACGGAGACCCAGTACTTC; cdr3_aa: CASSLGNRAGRTETQYF
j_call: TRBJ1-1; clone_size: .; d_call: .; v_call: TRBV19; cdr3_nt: TGTGCCAGTAGTATTCTAGGAGATAACACTGAAGCTTTCTTT; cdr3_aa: CASSILGDNTEAFF
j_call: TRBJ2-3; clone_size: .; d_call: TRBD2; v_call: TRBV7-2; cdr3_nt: TGTGCCAGCAGCTTAACGGGGGGGTGGACAGATACGCAGTATTTT; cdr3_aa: CASSLTGGWTDTQYF
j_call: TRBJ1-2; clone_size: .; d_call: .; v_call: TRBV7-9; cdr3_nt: TGTGCCAGCAGCCCGCGGGGGGCTGGCTACACCTTC; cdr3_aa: CASSPRGAGYTF
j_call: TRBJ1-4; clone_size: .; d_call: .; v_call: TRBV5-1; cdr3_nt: TGCGCCAGCAGTCGCGATAATGAAAAACTGTTTTTT; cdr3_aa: CASSRDNEKLFF
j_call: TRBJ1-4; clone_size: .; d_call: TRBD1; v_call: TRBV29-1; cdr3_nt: TGCAGCGTTGCCGGACAGGGGGTTTATGAAAAACTGTTTTTT; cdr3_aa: CSVAGQGVYEKLFF
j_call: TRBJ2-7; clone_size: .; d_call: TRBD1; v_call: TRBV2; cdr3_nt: TGTGCCAGCAGTTGGGGACAGGGGGCTGGAGAGCAGTACTTC; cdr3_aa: CASSWGQGAGEQYF
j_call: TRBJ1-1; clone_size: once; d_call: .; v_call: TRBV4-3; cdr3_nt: TGCGCCAGCAGCCAAGAGATTCTACTGCTCCGCCAAGGAGTGTTTGACACTGAAGCTTTCTTT; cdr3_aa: CASSQEILLLRQGVFDTEAFF